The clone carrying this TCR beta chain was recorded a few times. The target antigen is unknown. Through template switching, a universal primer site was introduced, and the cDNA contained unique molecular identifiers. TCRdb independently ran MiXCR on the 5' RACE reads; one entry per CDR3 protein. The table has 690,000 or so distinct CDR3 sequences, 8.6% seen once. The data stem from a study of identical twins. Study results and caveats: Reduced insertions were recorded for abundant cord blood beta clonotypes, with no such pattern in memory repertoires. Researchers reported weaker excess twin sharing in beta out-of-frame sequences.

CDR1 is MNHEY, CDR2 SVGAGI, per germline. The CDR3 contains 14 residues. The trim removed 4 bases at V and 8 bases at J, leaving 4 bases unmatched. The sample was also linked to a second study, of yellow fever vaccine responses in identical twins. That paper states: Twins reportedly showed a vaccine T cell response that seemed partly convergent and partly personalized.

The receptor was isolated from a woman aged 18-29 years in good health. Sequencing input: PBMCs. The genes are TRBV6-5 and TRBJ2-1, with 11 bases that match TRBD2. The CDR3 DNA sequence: TGTGCCAGCAGTTCACTAGCGGGGGTGGATGAGCAGTTCTTC. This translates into CASSSLAGVDEQFF.